The 23 T cell receptor beta chains presented below share a single source sample, sequenced in a study of shared clonotypes between healthy human individuals. Some clones are missing from TCRdb's copy, which holds only in-frame ones; the method was immunoSEQ multiplex PCR. The profile shows 2,500,000 or so clones, approximately 90% of them singletons. Sequenced input: naive CD4+ T cells sorted from blood. As for subset: CD45RA+ positively selected. These receptors originate from a man between 18 and 35 years old in good health.

This chain uses TRBV28 with TRBJ2-1; D call uncertain. CDR1 is MDHEN and CDR2 is SYDVKM in the germline V gene. There are 14 residues in the CDR3. V was cut by 6 bases and J by 7 bases, with 16 bases left in between. The CDR3 is CASSPDQARNEQFF. The CDR3 DNA is TGTGCCAGCAGCCCGGACCAGGCGAGAAATGAGCAGTTCTTC. Full variable domain (remainder filled in from reference TRBV28 and TRBJ2-1): DVKVTQSSRYLVKRTGEKVFLECVQDMDHENMFWYRQDPGLGLRLIYFSYDVKMKEKGDIPEGYSVSREKKERFSLILESASTNQTSMYLCASSPDQARNEQFFGPGTRLTVL.

The gene calls are TRBV5-4 and TRBJ1-1; the D gene is possibly TRBD1 (5 bases). This CDR3 has 15 residues. Germline V lookup: CDR1 SGHNT, CDR2 YYREEE (reference sequence). Trimming removed 4 bases from V and 4 bases from J, with 17 bases in between. CDR3 amino acids: CASSHTSGGTTEAFF. The CDR3 bases are TGTGCCAGCAGCCACACCTCGGGGGGTACCACTGAAGCTTTCTTT.

The gene calls are TRBV5-1 and TRBJ1-1, with D uncertain. V lost 4 bases to trimming and J lost 1 base, with 14 bases between them. The length of the CDR3 is 15 residues. Per the germline V gene, CDR1 is SGHRS and CDR2 is YFSETQ. CDR3 sequence: CASSPARPQNTEAFF. CDR3 DNA: TGCGCCAGCAGCCCAGCGAGGCCCCAGAACACTGAAGCTTTCTTT.

The J gene is TRBJ2-2, the V gene TRBV7-9; 13 bases are shared with TRBD2. From germline, CDR1 is SEHNR and CDR2 FQNEAQ (reference sequence). CDR3 length equals 18 residues. After removal of 5 bases from V and 7 bases from J, the junction contained 13 bases not matched to a gene. Written as DNA, the CDR3 is TGTGCCAGCAGCCCCACCGGACTAGCGGGAGCAAGTATCGGGGAGCTGTTTTTT. Translating it yields CASSPTGLAGASIGELFF.

V is TRBV30 and J is TRBJ2-7, with 9 bases fitting TRBD1. The CDR3 runs 14 residues. V trimming: 1 base; J trimming: 2 bases; junction bases outside the gene matches: 3. Germline V CDR1 and CDR2: GTSNPN, SVGIG (reference sequence). DNA for the CDR3: TGTGCCTGGAGTGAGGGACAGGGCCCCTACGAGCAGTACTTC. The encoded protein is CAWSEGQGPYEQYF. Supplemented by reference TRBV30 and TRBJ2-7, the full variable domain reads SQTIHQWPATLVQPVGSPLSLECTVEGTSNPNLYWYRQAAGRGLQLLFYSVGIGQISSEVPQNLSASRPQDRQFILSSKKLLLSDSGFYLCAWSEGQGPYEQYFGPGTRLTVT.

Concerning this clone itself: The sample contains more than one DNA sequence encoding this CDR3. DNA for the CDR3: TGCAGTGCATCACAGGGAGGCGAGCAGTACTTC. Translated: CSASQGGEQYF. V is TRBV20-1 and J is TRBJ2-7; D may match TRBD1 or TRBD2 (6 bases each). Germline V gene data show CDR1 as DFQATT and CDR2 as SNEGSKA (reference sequence). The V end lost 6 bases, the J end lost 6 bases, and 12 bases lay between the germline ends. CDR3 length equals 11 residues.

This chain uses TRBV7-6 with TRBJ1-1, with D uncertain. Germline V gene sequence: CDR1 SGHVS, CDR2 FNYEAQ. The CDR3 is 14 residues long. Trimming removed 4 bases from V and 0 bases from J, with 9 bases in between. CDR3 nucleotides: TGTGCCAGCAGCTGGCAGTCGGTGAACACTGAAGCTTTCTTT. Amino acid sequence: CASSWQSVNTEAFF.

The genes are TRBV6-1 and TRBJ1-1; 7 bases are a match to TRBD1. The germline CDR1 and CDR2 sequences are MNHNS and SASEGT. V lost 7 bases, J lost 2 bases, and 7 bases stayed unmatched. The CDR3 loop spans 14 amino acids. The CDR3 is CASMRQGGNTEAFF. The DNA for the CDR3 is TGTGCCAGCATGAGACAGGGTGGAAACACTGAAGCTTTCTTT.

The chain uses TRBV10-1 and TRBJ2-1; D is possibly TRBD1 or TRBD2 (5 bases each). The germline V gene encodes CDR1 WNHNN and CDR2 SYGVQD (reference sequence). The CDR3 contains 16 residues. The ends were cut back, 6 bases at V and 4 bases at J, with 19 bases in the middle. CDR3 nucleotides: TGCGCCAGCAGCGAGGGACGGTCAGGGATATACAATGAGCAGTTCTTC. Translated: CASSEGRSGIYNEQFF.

The chain links TRBV5-4 to TRBJ2-7; TRBD2 matches 11 bases. The CDR3 has 15 amino acids. V was pared by 4 bases and J by 2 bases, with 5 bases of the junction left unmatched. Per germline, CDR1 SGHNT and CDR2 YYREEE (reference sequence). CDR3 loop: CASSGSGRATYEQYF. CDR3 in DNA: TGTGCCAGCAGCGGTAGCGGGAGGGCCACCTACGAGCAGTACTTC.

The V and J genes are TRBV7-9 and TRBJ2-5, with 8 bases fitting TRBD1. This CDR3 is built from 15 residues. The V segment lost 5 bases and the J segment 2 bases; nucleotides outside the gene matches: 7. Germline V lookup: CDR1 SEHNR, CDR2 FQNEAQ (reference sequence). The CDR3 loop is CASSRGTGPQETQYF. DNA for the CDR3: TGTGCCAGCAGCCGTGGGACAGGTCCTCAAGAGACCCAGTACTTC. The entire variable domain, with the rest obtained from reference TRBV7-9 and TRBJ2-5, is as follows: DTGVSQNPRHKITKRGQNVTFRCDPISEHNRLYWYRQTLGQGPEFLTYFQNEAQLEKSRLLSDRFSAERPKGSFSTLEIQRTEQGDSAMYLCASSRGTGPQETQYFGPGTRLLVL.

The rearrangement links TRBV30 to TRBJ1-6, with unresolved D. The CDR3 has 12 amino acids. Germline V gene data show CDR1 as GTSNPN and CDR2 as SVGIG (reference sequence). V lost 0 bases, J lost 8 bases, and 5 bases lay in between. CDR3 in DNA: TGTGCCTGGAGTGTAGAGTATTCACCCCTCCACTTT. Protein product: CAWSVEYSPLHF.

The genes are TRBV5-1 and TRBJ2-5; 12 bases line up with TRBD2. Losses at the gene ends were 3 bases for V and 1 base for J; bases not matched to a gene: 10. Germline CDR1 SGHRS, CDR2 YFSETQ. The CDR3 totals 18 residues. The CDR3 DNA reads TGCGCCAGCAGCTCGGGGAGGAGACTAGCGGGGGTCCAAGAGACCCAGTACTTC. Its translation is CASSSGRRLAGVQETQYF.

This sequence joins TRBV9 and TRBJ2-3; TRBD1 matches 10 bases. Germline V CDR1 and CDR2: SGDLS, YYNGEE. The V and J ends lost 3 bases and 1 base, in that order; junction bases with no gene match: 2. The CDR3 totals 15 residues. CDR3 DNA: TGTGCCAGCAGCGCCGGGACAGGGGGCACAGATACGCAGTATTTT. Translation gives CASSAGTGGTDTQYF.

The genes are TRBV6-5 and TRBJ1-5, with a possible D match to TRBD1 (6 bases). From germline, CDR1 is MNHEY and CDR2 SVGAGI. Trimming took off 6 bases at V and 3 bases at J, with 15 bases between the two ends. This CDR3 is 15 amino acids long. This CDR3 reads CASSKQGPHNQPQHF. Here the CDR3 DNA reads TGTGCCAGCAGCAAACAGGGCCCCCACAATCAGCCCCAGCATTTT.

This CDR3 reads CASSDPGQVYYEQYF. The CDR3 region has the DNA TGTGCCAGTAGTGACCCCGGGCAGGTTTACTACGAGCAGTACTTC. The chain couples TRBV19 to TRBJ2-7; D is uncertain. Germline V lookup: CDR1 LNHDA, CDR2 SQIVND (reference sequence). The CDR3 runs to 15 residues. Trimming shortened V by 5 bases and J by 3 bases, and 17 bases separated the two germline ends.

The V and J genes are TRBV7-2 and TRBJ1-3; a weak D match, TRBD1 (5 bases). The length of the CDR3 is 14 residues. V gave up 5 bases and J gave up 2 bases, with 10 bases separating them. The germline CDR1 and CDR2 sequences are SGHTA and FQGNSA. This CDR3 reads CASSPGAPGNTIYF. Here the CDR3 DNA reads TGTGCCAGCAGCCCCGGGGCCCCTGGAAACACCATATATTTT.

This chain uses TRBV5-1 with TRBJ1-4, with D tentatively TRBD1 (5 bases). Trimming pared 4 bases from V and 0 bases from J, leaving 10 bases between. From germline, CDR1 is SGHRS and CDR2 YFSETQ. The CDR3 extends over 15 amino acids. Here the CDR3 DNA reads TGCGCCAGCAGCCCCAGGGTTGCAACTAATGAAAAACTGTTTTTT. This encodes CASSPRVATNEKLFF.

This clone was seen only once. The rearrangement joins TRBV28 to TRBJ2-7; 9 bases match TRBD1. CDR1 and CDR2 from the germline V gene are MDHEN and SYDVKM. This CDR3 comprises 19 residues. V lost 6 bases to trimming and J lost 1 base; unmatched junction nucleotides: 19. The CDR3 nucleotides read TGTGCCAGCAGCTCAACGGACAGGGGTATAATAGCCTGGTCCTACGAGCAGTACTTC. Amino acid sequence: CASSSTDRGIIAWSYEQYF.

The CDR3 loop is CASREGTVSYEQYF. The CDR3 DNA follows: TGTGCCAGCAGGGAGGGGACAGTCTCCTACGAGCAGTACTTC. This chain connects TRBV2 to TRBJ2-7; tentative D call: TRBD1 (7 bases). Germline V CDR1 and CDR2: SNHLY, FYNNEI. This CDR3 is 14 amino acids long. Trimming removed 6 bases at V and 0 bases at J, with 12 bases between.

This chain links TRBV28 with TRBJ2-3; D might be TRBD1 or TRBD2, each matching 6 bases. The CDR3 sequence is 15 residues long. CDR1 MDHEN and CDR2 SYDVKM come from the germline V gene. V shed 6 bases and J shed 2 bases, with 15 bases lying between them. CDR3 sequence (DNA): TGTGCCAGCAGCCCATTAGGGGGGCCCACAGATACGCAGTATTTT. This translates into CASSPLGGPTDTQYF.

This clone was observed once. The chain employs TRBV4-1 and TRBJ2-3; 11 bases line up with TRBD2. The CDR3 has 19 amino acids. The V gene's germline CDR1 is MGHRA and CDR2 YSYEKL. The V segment lost 2 bases and the J segment 0 bases; nucleotides outside the gene matches: 10. The DNA for the CDR3 is TGCGCCAGCAGCCAAACGTTTTCTAGCGGGGGGCCTAGCACAGATACGCAGTATTTT. This codes for CASSQTFSSGGPSTDTQYF.

V is TRBV5-1 and J is TRBJ2-7; TRBD1 agrees at 7 bases. J lost 2 bases, V lost 0 bases, and 5 bases had no gene match. The CDR3 covers 15 residues. Germline V CDR1 and CDR2: SGHRS, YFSETQ. The CDR3 coding sequence is TGCGCCAGCAGCTTGGCGGGACAGACAGCCTACGAGCAGTACTTC. Protein: CASSLAGQTAYEQYF.